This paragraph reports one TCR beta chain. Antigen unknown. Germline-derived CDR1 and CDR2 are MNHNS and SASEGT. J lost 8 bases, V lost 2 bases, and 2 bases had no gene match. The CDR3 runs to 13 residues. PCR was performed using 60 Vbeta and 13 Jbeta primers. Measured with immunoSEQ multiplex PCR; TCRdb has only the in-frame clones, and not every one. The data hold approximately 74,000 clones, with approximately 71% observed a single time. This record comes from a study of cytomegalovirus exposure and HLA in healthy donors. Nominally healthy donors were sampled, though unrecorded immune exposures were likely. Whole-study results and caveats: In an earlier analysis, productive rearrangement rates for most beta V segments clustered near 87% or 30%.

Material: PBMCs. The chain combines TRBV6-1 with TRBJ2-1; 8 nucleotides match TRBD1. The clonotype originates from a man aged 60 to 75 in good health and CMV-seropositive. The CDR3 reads CASSEYRGDEQFF. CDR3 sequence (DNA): TGTGCCAGCAGTGAATACAGGGGGGATGAGCAGTTCTTC.